Shown below are 24 T cell receptor beta chains from a single sample sequenced in a study of T-cell reconstitution after alpha-beta-depleted transplantation in children. The TCRbeta library was prepared with unique molecular identifiers. TCRdb processed the PCR reads anew with MiXCR; each CDR3 protein has one entry. The sample yields hundreds of thousands of distinct CDR3 sequences, around 13% seen once. The specimen comprised PBMCs, mostly from graft donor cells, sampled 360 days after TCRalphabeta/CD19-depleted stem cell transplant. These receptors were taken from a male patient aged 10-17 years who had a stem cell transplant for acute myeloid leukemia, so the T cells may come from the graft donor.

The rearrangement links TRBV27 to TRBJ1-2; D may be TRBD1 (6 bases). The CDR3 has 13 residues. Germline loops: CDR1 MNHEY, CDR2 SMNVEV (reference sequence). Trimming pared 4 bases from V and 4 bases from J, leaving 10 bases between. CDR3 DNA sequence: TGTGCCAGCAGTTGGACAGTCGGCTATGGCTACACCTTC. This encodes CASSWTVGYGYTF.

The genes are TRBV5-8 and TRBJ1-1; no reliable D call. Trimming pared 1 base from V and 0 bases from J, leaving 13 bases between. The CDR3 is 16 amino acids. Germline loops: CDR1 SGHTS, CDR2 YDEGEE. The DNA for the CDR3 is TGTGCCAGCAGCTTGCGTCTAATGGCCTTGAACACTGAAGCTTTCTTT. Its translation: CASSLRLMALNTEAFF.

This clonotype was counted once. In DNA, the CDR3 is TGTGCCACCTTTGCTCCAACTTCCGGGAGGGGCACTGAAGCTTTCTTT. It specifies CATFAPTSGRGTEAFF. This chain links TRBV24-1 with TRBJ1-1; possible D gene TRBD1, 5 bases. Trimming took off 9 bases at V and 4 bases at J, with 23 bases between the two ends. Germline CDR1 is KGHDR and CDR2 is SFDVKD. The length of the CDR3 is 16 residues.

J is TRBJ2-3 and V is TRBV12-3 or TRBV12-4, with TRBD2 matching over 9 bases. V shed 8 bases and J 1 base; nucleotides not matched to a gene: 16. The CDR3 spans 18 residues. In DNA, the CDR3 is TGTGCCAGCGGCGGGACACTTATTAGCGGGGGACGCACAGATACGCAGTATTTT. Translated: CASGGTLISGGRTDTQYF.

The chain couples TRBV10-3 to TRBJ2-3; D may be TRBD1 (6 bases). CDR1 ENHRY and CDR2 SYGVKD come from the germline V gene. Trimming shortened V by 2 bases and J by 4 bases, and 10 bases separated the two germline ends. This CDR3 has 14 residues. CDR3 sequence (DNA): TGTGCCATCAGTGAGGACAGGATCCCAGATACGCAGTATTTT. It codes for CAISEDRIPDTQYF.

This clonotype was recorded many times. The chain couples TRBV28 to TRBJ2-3; 15 bases match TRBD2. V lost 8 bases to trimming and J lost 8 bases; unmatched junction nucleotides: 8. The germline V gene encodes CDR1 MDHEN and CDR2 SYDVKM. This CDR3 has 15 residues. The chain's CDR3 is CASPAPGLAGGTQYF. As DNA, the CDR3 is TGTGCCAGCCCTGCACCGGGACTAGCGGGAGGTACGCAGTATTTT.

This clonotype appeared a few times. The rearrangement uses TRBV12-3 or TRBV12-4 and TRBJ2-7, with 15 positions matching TRBD2. After removal of 6 bases from V and 5 bases from J, the junction contained 5 bases not matched to a gene. The CDR3 is 15 residues long. In nucleotides, the CDR3 is TGTGCCAGCAGACGGACTAGCGGGAGGGACCACGAGCAGTACTTC. Amino acids: CASRRTSGRDHEQYF.

J is TRBJ2-5 and V is TRBV7-3, with 7 bases identical to TRBD1. CDR1 and CDR2 from the germline V gene are SGHTA and FQGTGA. After removal of 0 bases from V and 1 base from J, the junction contained 11 bases not matched to a gene. The CDR3 runs 18 residues. The CDR3, as DNA: TGTGCCAGCAGCTTAACGGGCTCCGGGACAGTACTCCAAGAGACCCAGTACTTC. It encodes CASSLTGSGTVLQETQYF.

This clonotype was counted at least ten times. The chain carries TRBV20-1 and TRBJ1-6; possible D gene TRBD1, 5 bases. CDR3 length: 13 residues. Germline assignment: CDR1 DFQATT and CDR2 SNEGSKA (reference sequence). Trimming stripped 0 bases from V and 9 bases from J, with 9 bases between. The CDR3 loop reads CSARDKGSSPLHF. In DNA, the CDR3 is TGCAGTGCTAGAGATAAGGGGAGTTCACCCCTCCACTTT.

This clonotype was detected many times. The CDR3 region has the DNA TGCGCCAGCAGCCAGGCGGCCCTGGGCTACGAGCAGTACTTC. Encoded protein: CASSQAALGYEQYF. This chain uses TRBV4-3 with TRBJ2-7; D unresolved. The V and J ends lost 3 bases and 3 bases respectively, with 12 bases between them. Germline CDR1 is LGHNA and CDR2 is YSLEER. This CDR3 has 14 residues.

A remark on this clonotype: A single base separates this from a much larger clone, so it may be a read error. The gene calls are TRBV20-1 and TRBJ2-1, with no clear D. The CDR3 extends over 14 amino acids. CDR1 and CDR2 from the germline V gene are DFQATT and SNEGSKA (reference sequence). DNA of the CDR3: TGCAGTGCTAGAGGTCGGACGCGCAACAATGGGCAGTTCTTC. Protein product: CSARGRTRNNGQFF.

The sample holds many counts of this clonotype. The V call is TRBV4-2, the J call TRBJ2-1; possible D gene TRBD1, 6 bases. The V end was cut by 1 base, the J end by 0 bases, with 19 bases between. Germline loops: CDR1 LGHNA, CDR2 YNFKEQ. CDR3 length equals 19 residues. CDR3 nucleotide sequence: TGTGCCAGCAGCCAAGTAATGGGGCAGGGGTTGGCCTCCTACAATGAGCAGTTCTTC. Translated, it gives CASSQVMGQGLASYNEQFF.

This clonotype was observed at least ten times. The rearrangement links TRBV28 to TRBJ2-3, with D possibly being TRBD1 or TRBD2 (5 bases each). Trimming pared 2 bases from V and 0 bases from J, leaving 9 bases between. Germline V CDR1 and CDR2: MDHEN, SYDVKM. This CDR3 has 15 amino acids. In DNA form, the CDR3 reads TGTGCCAGCAGTTTAAACGGGGCTAGCACAGATACGCAGTATTTT. This encodes CASSLNGASTDTQYF.

The V gene is TRBV7-2, the J gene TRBJ2-1, with D perhaps matching TRBD1 or TRBD2 (5 bases each). Deletions cut 1 base from V and 5 bases from J, with 12 bases between. The CDR3 is made up of 15 amino acids. Per the germline V gene, CDR1 is SGHTA and CDR2 is FQGNSA. In nucleotides, the CDR3 is TGTGCCAGCAGCTTAGTGGGGACGGATAACAATGAGCAGTTCTTC. Protein: CASSLVGTDNNEQFF.

V is TRBV20-1 and J is TRBJ2-5; the D is unclear. V lost 1 base and J 8 bases, leaving 5 bases between the germline ends. CDR1 and CDR2 (germline): DFQATT, SNEGSKA (reference sequence). The CDR3 is 10 residues long. The CDR3 DNA sequence: TGCAGTGCTAGAGTAGTTACCCAGTACTTC. This translates into CSARVVTQYF.

The chain employs TRBV6-1 and TRBJ2-1; D might be TRBD2 (6 bases). Germline V CDR1 and CDR2: MNHNS, SASEGT. Trimming cost V 7 bases and J 3 bases, with 13 bases left between them. This CDR3 region has 14 residues. CDR3 loop: CASTVRTNYNEQFF. The CDR3 region has the DNA TGTGCCAGCACCGTACGGACTAACTACAATGAGCAGTTCTTC.

The table lists this clonotype with a few counts. The J gene is TRBJ1-2, the V gene TRBV15; the match to TRBD1 covers 8 bases. CDR3 length: 12 amino acids. Unmatched junction bases numbered 3, after V lost 4 bases and J lost 8 bases. Germline CDR1 reads LNHNV; CDR2 reads YYDKDF (reference sequence). As DNA, the CDR3 is TGTGCCACCAGCACAGGGGGCCGGGGCTACACCTTC. Encoded protein: CATSTGGRGYTF.

The table lists this clonotype with a few counts. The chain is built from TRBV6-5 and TRBJ2-1; 13 positions match TRBD2. The germline V gene has CDR1 MNHEY and CDR2 SVGAGI. The J segment lost 7 bases and the V segment lost 7 bases, leaving 4 bases of the junction unmatched. This CDR3 region has 14 residues. The CDR3 DNA reads as TGTGCCAGCATCTTACTAGCGGGAGGGAATGAGCAGTTCTTC. Translated, it gives CASILLAGGNEQFF.

This clonotype showed up many times. CDR3 DNA sequence: TGCGCCAGCAGCCCCCCGACAACCTTTAGCTCCTACAATGAGCAGTTCTTC. Encoded protein: CASSPPTTFSSYNEQFF. The chain couples TRBV5-1 to TRBJ2-1; unclear D gene. This CDR3 comprises 17 residues. The V end lost 4 bases, the J end lost 0 bases, and 17 bases lay between the germline ends. Germline values: CDR1 SGHRS, CDR2 YFSETQ.

This sequence joins TRBV28 and TRBJ2-3; 7 nucleotides align to TRBD1. After removal of 6 bases from V and 4 bases from J, the junction contained 13 bases not matched to a gene. Per germline, CDR1 MDHEN and CDR2 SYDVKM. This CDR3 is built from 16 residues. In DNA form, the CDR3 reads TGTGCCAGCAGAGGGACAGTCGCAAGATACGCAGATACGCAGTATTTT. Its protein product is CASRGTVARYADTQYF.

V is TRBV11-2 and J is TRBJ2-2; TRBD2 might be the D (5 bases). CDR1 is SGHAT and CDR2 is FQNNGV in the germline V gene. V was cut by 3 bases and J by 2 bases, with 16 bases left in between. The CDR3 is 17 residues long. CDR3 bases: TGTGCCAGCAGCTTTATTCGTAGGAGGCAAAACACCGGGGAGCTGTTTTTT. Translating gives CASSFIRRRQNTGELFF.

The table lists this clonotype with many counts. The chain combines TRBV7-2 with TRBJ2-7; no firm D call. Germline CDR1 reads SGHTA; CDR2 reads FQGNSA. With 2 bases removed from V and 4 bases from J, the gap between germline ends came to 6 bases. This CDR3 region has 12 residues. CDR3 bases: TGTGCCAGCAGCTTACTAGTTTACGAGCAGTACTTC. Amino acids: CASSLLVYEQYF.

This clonotype has at least ten counts. V gene TRBV24-1 combines with J gene TRBJ2-3, with D uncertain. Per the germline V gene, CDR1 is KGHDR and CDR2 is SFDVKD. V lost 6 bases to trimming and J lost 1 base, with 7 bases between them. The length of the CDR3 is 13 residues. The CDR3 here is CATSYLGTDTQYF. The CDR3 DNA reads TGTGCCACCAGTTACCTTGGCACAGATACGCAGTATTTT.

This clonotype has a handful of counts. This sequence joins TRBV20-1 and TRBJ1-6, with D unclear. The V gene's germline CDR1 is DFQATT and CDR2 SNEGSKA (reference sequence). Trimming left V 3 bases short and J 9 bases short, with 18 bases between. The CDR3 extends over 15 amino acids. The CDR3 loop is CSASWIGVLGSPLHF. The DNA for the CDR3 is TGCAGTGCTAGCTGGATCGGCGTCTTGGGTTCACCCCTCCACTTT.